One and the same sample provided the 4 T cell receptor beta chains below, sequenced in a study of OX40 agonist ivuxolimab in advanced cancers. Assay: immunoSEQ multiplex PCR; the TCRdb copy retains only in-frame clones and omits some. The sample lists about 61,000 clones; about 90% were seen once. The sequencing used CD4+ or CD8+ T cells sorted from blood, collected in a trial of the OX40 agonist ivuxolimab. Receptors were obtained from an adult with an advanced solid tumor such as melanoma, head and neck, liver or kidney cancer.

The V gene is TRBV27, the J gene TRBJ1-6; possibly TRBD1 for D (5 bases). Trimming stripped 4 bases from V and 9 bases from J, with 16 bases between. The germline gives CDR1 MNHEY, CDR2 SMNVEV (reference sequence). CDR3 length: 15 amino acids. CDR3 in amino acids: CASSSQPAGISPLHF. CDR3 coding DNA: TGTGCCAGCAGTTCCCAGCCGGCAGGGATTTCACCCCTCCACTTT.

The chain links TRBV30 to TRBJ2-3; D tentatively fits TRBD1 or TRBD2 (6 bases each). Germline CDR1 is GTSNPN and CDR2 is SVGIG (reference sequence). This CDR3 region has 13 residues. The V end lost 3 bases, the J end lost 4 bases, and 11 bases lay between the germline ends. CDR3 loop: CAWRRGAPDTQYF. CDR3 nucleotide sequence: TGTGCCTGGAGAAGGGGGGCCCCAGATACGCAGTATTTT.

The V and J genes are TRBV29-1 and TRBJ1-6; 8 positions agree with TRBD1. V was clipped by 3 bases and J by 2 bases; unmatched bases: 6. CDR1 is SQVTM and CDR2 is ANQGSEA in the germline V gene. CDR3 length: 16 amino acids. CDR3 bases: TGCAGCGTTGAGAGGGGACAGGCTCCCTATAATTCACCCCTCCACTTT. This gives the protein CSVERGQAPYNSPLHF.

The chain couples TRBV30 to TRBJ1-3, with 7 bases aligning to TRBD1. The CDR3 is made up of 11 amino acids. The V and J ends lost 2 bases and 16 bases, in that order; junction bases with no gene match: 8. CDR1 is GTSNPN and CDR2 is SVGIG in the germline V gene (reference sequence). The CDR3 loop reads CAWSTGQADYF. The CDR3 DNA reads TGTGCCTGGAGTACCGGACAGGCGGATTATTTT.